This T cell receptor beta chain came from a study of shared clonotypes between healthy human individuals. Study-level points and caveats: The study found lower generation probabilities in non-shared clonotypes than in those shared by all four donors.

Concerning this clone: Its antigen is undetermined.

Terminally differentiated effector memory CD45RA+ cells were excluded from the naive CD8 cells, which were CD45RO-negative and positively selected for CCR7. CDR1 is SGHVS and CDR2 is FNYEAQ in the germline V gene. V was trimmed by 1 base and J by 7 bases, leaving 17 bases between them. CDR3 length equals 16 residues. Sequenced by immunoSEQ multiplex PCR; TCRdb stores in-frame clones only, minus some. This sample yields some 2.1 million clones, of which just under 95% are seen a single time; about 1.7% belongs to the top ten. The TCR sequence derives from a man aged 18 to 29 in good health. Some clones in this sample may be carry-over from other donors' samples. J is TRBJ2-1 and V is TRBV7-6, with D unclear. Sequenced material: naive CD8+ T cells from PBMCs. DNA of the CDR3: TGTGCCAGCAGCTTAGGAGCGACTGGAATGGGGAATGAGCAGTTCTTC. Amino acids: CASSLGATGMGNEQFF.